The 28 T cell receptor beta chains listed next were all sequenced from one sample in a study of blood T cell repertoires in COVID-19. Assay used: immunoSEQ multiplex PCR; TCRdb lists only in-frame clones, some missing. The sample consists of under 250,000 clones, roughly 85% of them appearing once. Source material: peripheral blood. The receptor source for this set is a woman in her 70s with active or convalescent COVID-19.

The J gene is TRBJ1-1, the V gene TRBV5-8, with a weak D call TRBD1 (5 bases). V lost 6 bases and J lost 1, with 16 bases in between. Germline CDR1 and CDR2: SGHTS and YDEGEE. The CDR3 sequence is 15 residues long. The DNA for the CDR3 is TGTGCCAGCACCCTCCGGGACTACGCGAACACTGAAGCTTTCTTT. This encodes CASTLRDYANTEAFF.

The chain combines TRBV6-1 with TRBJ2-7; 12 bases align to TRBD2. The length of the CDR3 is 18 residues. Germline values: CDR1 MNHNS, CDR2 SASEGT. The V and J ends lost 1 base and 3 bases, in that order; junction bases with no gene match: 10. The CDR3 reads CASSEGATGLAGFYEQYF. CDR3 sequence (DNA): TGTGCCAGCAGTGAAGGGGCTACAGGACTAGCGGGGTTCTACGAGCAGTACTTC.

Turning to this clone: The same CDR3 can be traced to other DNA sequences in this sample. The chain links TRBV5-4 to TRBJ2-5, with 8 positions matching TRBD1. The V gene end was trimmed by 4 bases and the J gene end by 1 base; junction bases not matched to a gene: 3. The length of the CDR3 is 14 residues. Germline lookup yields CDR1 SGHNT and CDR2 YYREEE (reference sequence). This CDR3 is CASSLGQGQETQYF. DNA of the CDR3: TGTGCCAGCAGCCTAGGACAGGGCCAAGAGACCCAGTACTTC.

The chain uses TRBV5-1 and TRBJ1-1, with D possibly being TRBD1 (5 bases). Trimming cost V 3 bases and J 0 bases, with 27 bases left between them. The CDR3 runs 20 residues. Germline assignment: CDR1 SGHRS and CDR2 YFSETQ. The CDR3 DNA sequence: TGCGCCAGCAGCTCCCGATGGTCTTCAGGGCGCGCTGCTATGAACACTGAAGCTTTCTTT. It yields the protein CASSSRWSSGRAAMNTEAFF.

The V call is TRBV29-1, the J call TRBJ2-3; D gene uncertain. This CDR3 contains 14 residues. Per germline, CDR1 SQVTM and CDR2 ANQGSEA. The V end was cut by 1 base, the J end by 0 bases, with 8 bases between. The CDR3 nucleotides are TGCAGCGTTGAAGGAGTGACTAGCACAGATACGCAGTATTTT. Translation gives CSVEGVTSTDTQYF.

This clone was picked up one time. The chain carries TRBV18 and TRBJ2-1, with D unresolved. V was trimmed by 3 bases and J by 0 bases, leaving 15 bases between them. The CDR3 is 17 residues long. Per germline, CDR1 KGHSH and CDR2 LQKENI. The CDR3 nucleotides read TGTGCCAGCTCACCTCCCGTCCGGAGCAGCTCCTACAATGAGCAGTTCTTC. Its translation: CASSPPVRSSSYNEQFF.

The chain is built from TRBV9 and TRBJ1-2; 7 positions agree with TRBD1. The CDR3 runs 14 residues. V dropped 4 bases and J dropped 4; count of bases not matched to a gene: 7. Germline CDR1 SGDLS, CDR2 YYNGEE. CDR3 in amino acids: CASSLQGQSYGYTF. CDR3 DNA: TGTGCCAGCAGCTTACAGGGGCAAAGCTATGGCTACACCTTC.

The gene calls are TRBV11-2 and TRBJ2-7; D unresolved. Looked up from germline, CDR1 is SGHAT and CDR2 is FQNNGV. Trimming removed 5 bases from V and 0 bases from J, with 17 bases in between. CDR3 length: 16 amino acids. The CDR3 protein is CASSPWSQQVSYEQYF. The CDR3 DNA reads as TGTGCCAGCAGCCCCTGGTCCCAGCAGGTCTCCTACGAGCAGTACTTC.

This chain joins TRBV18 and TRBJ1-5; D unclear. The V end lost 3 bases, the J end lost 9 bases, and 15 bases lay between the germline ends. This CDR3 is built from 14 residues. Germline lookup yields CDR1 KGHSH and CDR2 LQKENI. The CDR3 here is CASSPRELVPPQHF. In DNA, the CDR3 is TGTGCCAGCTCACCTAGAGAGTTGGTTCCGCCCCAGCATTTT.

The chain is built from TRBV5-8 and TRBJ1-4, with 7 bases lining up with TRBD1. Germline CDR1 and CDR2: SGHTS and YDEGEE. The CDR3 is 15 residues long. The ends lost 3 bases at V and 6 bases at J; junction bases unmatched: 8. CDR3 DNA: TGTGCCAGCAGCTCGACCGGGACAGAGGATGAAAAACTGTTTTTT. Amino acid sequence: CASSSTGTEDEKLFF.

This clone has more than one count but fewer than ten. The chain couples TRBV7-8 to TRBJ2-3; D remains ambiguous. Per the germline V gene, CDR1 is SGHVS and CDR2 is FQNEAQ. This CDR3 contains 12 residues. V dropped 5 bases and J dropped 3 bases, with 6 bases sitting between them. CDR3 in DNA: TGTGCCAGCAGCACTAATACAGATACGCAGTATTTT. Translation gives CASSTNTDTQYF.

The rearrangement links TRBV6-5 to TRBJ2-5; D may be TRBD1 (6 bases). The CDR3 spans 12 residues. V was shortened by 6 bases and J by 5 bases, with 10 bases between the two germline ends. Germline CDR1 reads MNHEY; CDR2 reads SVGAGI. Here the CDR3 DNA reads TGTGCCAGCAGCCTCCAGGGGGAGACCCAGTACTTC. Translated, it gives CASSLQGETQYF.

The chain is built from TRBV29-1 and TRBJ2-1; TRBD1 matches 11 bases. The germline gives CDR1 SQVTM, CDR2 ANQGSEA. There are 13 residues in the CDR3. Trimming cost V 7 bases and J 16 bases; bases outside gene matches: 15. The CDR3 DNA sequence: TGCAGCGCCGTCCGGGAACTCGGGACAGGGGGTTTCTTC. This codes for CSAVRELGTGGFF.

The genes are TRBV25-1 and TRBJ2-1; 8 positions agree with TRBD1. The J segment lost 6 bases and the V segment lost 0 bases, leaving 10 bases of the junction unmatched. Germline CDR1 is MGHDK and CDR2 is SYGVNS. The length of the CDR3 is 17 residues. The CDR3 DNA reads as TGTGCCAGCAGTGAATATGGGGCAGGGGGCATGGGCAATGAGCAGTTCTTC. Translating it yields CASSEYGAGGMGNEQFF.

The V gene is TRBV7-2, the J gene TRBJ2-7; 7 bases are shared with TRBD1. CDR3 length: 16 residues. CDR1 and CDR2 from the germline V gene are SGHTA and FQGNSA. J gave up 2 bases and V 5 bases, and 12 bases lay outside the gene matches. The CDR3 protein is CASSRVVGQVPYEQYF. The CDR3 DNA reads as TGTGCCAGCAGCCGTGTTGTAGGACAGGTGCCCTACGAGCAGTACTTC.

The chain employs TRBV5-1 and TRBJ1-3; D unclear. Germline values: CDR1 SGHRS, CDR2 YFSETQ. This CDR3 is built from 16 residues. Trimming removed 0 bases from V and 0 bases from J, with 10 bases in between. CDR3 coding DNA: TGCGCCAGCAGCTTGGCTCCAGCGAGCTCTGGAAACACCATATATTTT. It is translated as CASSLAPASSGNTIYF. Together with reference TRBV5-1 and TRBJ1-3, the CDR3 gives the full variable domain: KAGVTQTPRYLIKTRGQQVTLSCSPISGHRSVSWYQQTPGQGLQFLFEYFSETQRNKGNFPGRFSGRQFSNSRSEMNVSTLELGDSALYLCASSLAPASSGNTIYFGEGSWLTVV.

The chain has TRBV2 and TRBJ2-1; D gene uncertain. V was trimmed by 4 bases and J by 0 bases, leaving 7 bases between them. The CDR3 is 14 amino acids. Germline CDR1 is SNHLY and CDR2 is FYNNEI. CDR3: CASSASDSYNEQFF. In nucleotides, the CDR3 is TGTGCCAGCAGTGCCAGCGACTCCTACAATGAGCAGTTCTTC.

The rearrangement links TRBV7-2 to TRBJ1-6; 7 nucleotides agree with TRBD1. Germline V gene lookup returns CDR1 SGHTA and CDR2 FQGNSA. CDR3 length equals 17 residues. The ends lost 0 bases at V and 8 bases at J; junction bases unmatched: 10. Here the CDR3 DNA reads TGTGCCAGCAGCTTAGCGACCGGGGGACAGATTTATTCACCCCTCCACTTT. Encoded protein: CASSLATGGQIYSPLHF. Full variable domain (rest looked up from reference TRBV7-2 and TRBJ1-6): GAGVSQSPSNKVTEKGKDVELRCDPISGHTALYWYRQSLGQGLEFLIYFQGNSAPDKSGLPSDRFSAERTGGSVSTLTIQRTQQEDSAVYLCASSLATGGQIYSPLHFGNGTRLTVT.

This clone has a single count. The gene calls are TRBV3-1 (or the pseudogene TRBV3-2) and TRBJ1-2; unclear D gene. Germline CDR1 reads LGHDT; CDR2 reads YNNKEL (reference sequence). Trimming cost V 4 bases and J 8 bases, with 11 bases left between them. The CDR3 runs 12 residues. In nucleotides, the CDR3 is TGTGCCAGCAGCCTATTGGGGAGAGGCTACACCTTC. Protein: CASSLLGRGYTF.

The genes are TRBV7-3 and TRBJ2-2, with D possibly TRBD1 on 6 matching bases. V was clipped by 5 bases and J by 2 bases, with 24 bases between them. CDR3 size: 19 residues. Germline V gives CDR1 SGHTA, CDR2 FQGTGA. The CDR3 loop reads CASSPGWGRYEANTGELFF. Here the CDR3 DNA reads TGTGCCAGCAGCCCCGGGTGGGGGCGCTACGAAGCAAACACCGGGGAGCTGTTTTTT. The full variable domain, rest sourced from reference TRBV7-3 and TRBJ2-2, is GAGVSQTPSNKVTEKGKYVELRCDPISGHTALYWYRQSLGQGPEFLIYFQGTGAADDSGLPNDRFFAVRPEGSVSTLKIQRTERGDSAVYLCASSPGWGRYEANTGELFFGEGSRLTVL.

V gene TRBV19 combines with J gene TRBJ2-2; 9 bases map to TRBD2. Germline assignment: CDR1 LNHDA and CDR2 SQIVND (reference sequence). This CDR3 is 15 amino acids long. V lost 3 bases to trimming and J lost 3 bases; unmatched junction nucleotides: 2. CDR3 amino acids: CASSIAGGYTGELFF. CDR3 DNA sequence: TGTGCCAGTAGTATTGCGGGAGGGTACACCGGGGAGCTGTTTTTT.

The DNA of the CDR3 is TGTGCCAGCAGTCCTAGCGGGAGCACAGATACGCAGTATTTT. Protein: CASSPSGSTDTQYF. J is TRBJ2-3 and V is TRBV28; TRBD2 aligns across 8 bases. CDR1 and CDR2 (germline): MDHEN, SYDVKM. The CDR3 is 14 residues long. Germline trimming cut 5 bases from V and 0 bases from J; bases unmatched to any gene: 1.

The gene calls are TRBV19 and TRBJ2-1; D possibly corresponds to TRBD1 (6 bases). This CDR3 comprises 16 residues. V was cut by 5 bases and J by 0 bases, with 14 bases left in between. Per the germline V gene, CDR1 is LNHDA and CDR2 is SQIVND (reference sequence). The CDR3 protein is CASSPGTISSYNEQFF. For the CDR3, the DNA is TGTGCCAGTAGTCCAGGGACAATAAGCTCCTACAATGAGCAGTTCTTC. Looking up the rest from reference TRBV19 and TRBJ2-1 gives the full variable domain: DGGITQSPKYLFRKEGQNVTLSCEQNLNHDAMYWYRQDPGQGLRLIYYSQIVNDFQKGDIAEGYSVSREKKESFPLTVTSAQKNPTAFYLCASSPGTISSYNEQFFGPGTRLTVL.

The chain uses TRBV27 and TRBJ1-2; 7 bases fit TRBD1. Trimming removed 7 bases from V and 3 bases from J; junction bases left unmatched: 8. Germline V gene sequence: CDR1 MNHEY, CDR2 SMNVEV (reference sequence). There are 14 residues in the CDR3. The chain's CDR3 is CASKLNRGDYGYTF. In DNA, the CDR3 is TGTGCCAGCAAGCTGAACAGGGGCGACTATGGCTACACCTTC.

In nucleotides, the CDR3 is TGCGCCAGCAGCCAAGTTTATCAGCGGGGAGGCACAGATACGCAGTATTTT. Translating gives CASSQVYQRGGTDTQYF. This chain connects TRBV4-3 to TRBJ2-3, with 7 bases matching TRBD2. Germline V lookup: CDR1 LGHNA, CDR2 YSLEER. CDR3 length equals 17 residues. Germline trimming cut 1 base from V and 1 base from J; bases unmatched to any gene: 8.

J is TRBJ2-7 and V is TRBV27, with TRBD1 as a possible D gene (7 bases). The V gene lost 4 bases and the J gene lost 5 bases, with 18 bases spanning the gap. Per the germline V gene, CDR1 is MNHEY and CDR2 is SMNVEV (reference sequence). The CDR3 consists of 15 residues. The CDR3 is CASSSIGGWRDEQYF. The CDR3 nucleotides read TGTGCCAGCAGTTCCATAGGGGGCTGGAGGGACGAGCAGTACTTC.

The rearrangement links TRBV7-9 to TRBJ2-7; D is undetermined. CDR1 SEHNR and CDR2 FQNEAQ come from the germline V gene (reference sequence). CDR3 length: 13 residues. Trimming removed 2 bases at V and 6 bases at J, with 11 bases between. The CDR3 sequence: CASSLKPTGEQYF. CDR3 sequence (DNA): TGTGCCAGCAGCTTAAAACCCACCGGCGAGCAGTACTTC.

The chain has TRBV5-4 and TRBJ2-1, with 10 bases matching TRBD2. Unmatched junction bases numbered 5, after V lost 5 bases and J lost 0 bases. The germline V gene encodes CDR1 SGHNT and CDR2 YYREEE (reference sequence). The CDR3 length is 16 residues. In DNA form, the CDR3 reads TGTGCCAGCAGGCGAGCGGGAGGGTTCTCCTACAATGAGCAGTTCTTC. Translated, it gives CASRRAGGFSYNEQFF.